By sample fraction, the clone carrying this TCR beta chain is large (0.1 to 1%). Its antigen is currently unknown. V lost 4 bases, J lost 2 bases, and 8 bases lay in between. In germline, CDR1 is MNHNY, CDR2 SVGAGI (reference sequence). The CDR3 has 13 amino acids. These data originate in a study of T cell repertoires in aging, cancer and after chemotherapy. Across the study: Chronic lymphocytic leukemia patients on fludarabine- or bendamustine-based regimens gave paired samples before and after chemotherapy.

Multiplex touch-down PCR with TRB-A/B primers amplified rearranged V-D-J TRB sequences. TCRdb fed the multiplex PCR reads into MiXCR, producing one record per CDR3 protein. The sample yields roughly 1,300 distinct CDR3 sequences, approximately 25% seen once. TCR beta rearrangements were amplified from peripheral blood genomic DNA. Regarding the study as a whole: In healthy donors, age-related TCR diversity loss mainly reflected lost richness. Immunological memory after chemotherapy cannot be judged from the repertoire data. Lymphoid organ infiltration in hematological cancer patients may impair thymic emigration or peripheral T cell expansion.

The sequence came from a human donor with a blood cancer. Sequenced sample: blood. The chain is built from TRBV6-6 and TRBJ1-2; D may be TRBD1 (5 bases). The chain's CDR3 is CASSLGPNYGYTF. CDR3 in DNA: TGTGCCAGCAGTTTGGGACCGAACTATGGCTACACCTTC.